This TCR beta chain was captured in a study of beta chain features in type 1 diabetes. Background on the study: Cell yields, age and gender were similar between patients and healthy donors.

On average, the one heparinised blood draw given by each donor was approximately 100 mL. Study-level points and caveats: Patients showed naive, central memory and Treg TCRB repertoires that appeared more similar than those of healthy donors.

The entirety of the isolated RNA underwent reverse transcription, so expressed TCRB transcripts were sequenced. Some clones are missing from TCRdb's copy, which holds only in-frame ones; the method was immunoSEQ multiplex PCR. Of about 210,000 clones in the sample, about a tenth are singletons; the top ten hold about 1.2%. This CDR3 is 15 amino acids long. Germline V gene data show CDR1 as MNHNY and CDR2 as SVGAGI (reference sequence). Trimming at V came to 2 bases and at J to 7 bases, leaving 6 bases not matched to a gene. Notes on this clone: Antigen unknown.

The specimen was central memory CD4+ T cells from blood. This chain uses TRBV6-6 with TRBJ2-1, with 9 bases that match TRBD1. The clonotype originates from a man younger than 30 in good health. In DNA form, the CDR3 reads TGTGCCAGCAGTTACCCGACAGGGGGTCTTAATGAGCAGTTCTTC. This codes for CASSYPTGGLNEQFF.